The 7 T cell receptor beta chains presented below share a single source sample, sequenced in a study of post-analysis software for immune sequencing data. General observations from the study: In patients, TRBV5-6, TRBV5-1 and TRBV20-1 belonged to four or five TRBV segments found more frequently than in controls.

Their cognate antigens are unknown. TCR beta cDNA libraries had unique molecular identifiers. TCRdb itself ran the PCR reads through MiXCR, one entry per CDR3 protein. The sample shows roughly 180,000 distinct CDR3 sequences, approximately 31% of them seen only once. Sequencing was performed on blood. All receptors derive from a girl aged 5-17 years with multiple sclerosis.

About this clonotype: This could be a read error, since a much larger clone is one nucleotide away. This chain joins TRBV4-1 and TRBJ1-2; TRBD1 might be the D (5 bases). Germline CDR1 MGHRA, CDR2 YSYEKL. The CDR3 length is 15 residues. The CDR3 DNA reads TGCGCCAGCAGCCAAGATCCGGGGGGAAACTATGGCTGCACCTTC. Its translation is CASSQDPGGNYGCTF.

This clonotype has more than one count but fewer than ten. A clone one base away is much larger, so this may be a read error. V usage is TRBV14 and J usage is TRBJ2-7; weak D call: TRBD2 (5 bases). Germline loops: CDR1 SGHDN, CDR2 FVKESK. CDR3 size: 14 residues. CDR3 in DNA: TGTGCCGGCAGGAGTGGAGCGGATTCCTACGAGCAGTACTTC. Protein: CAGRSGADSYEQYF.

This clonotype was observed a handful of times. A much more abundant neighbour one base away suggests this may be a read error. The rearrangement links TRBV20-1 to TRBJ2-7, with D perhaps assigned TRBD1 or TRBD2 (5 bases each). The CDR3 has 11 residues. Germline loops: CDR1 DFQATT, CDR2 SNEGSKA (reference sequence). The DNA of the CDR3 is TGCGGTGCCAGAGGGGACTACGAGCAGTACTTC. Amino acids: CGARGDYEQYF.

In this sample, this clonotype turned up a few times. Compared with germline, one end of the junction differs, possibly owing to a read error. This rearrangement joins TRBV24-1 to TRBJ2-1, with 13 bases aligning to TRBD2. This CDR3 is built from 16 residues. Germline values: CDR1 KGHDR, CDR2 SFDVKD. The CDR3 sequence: CATTGTSGISYNVQFF. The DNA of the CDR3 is TGTGCCACCACAGGGACTAGCGGGATCTCCTACAATGTGCAGTTCTTC.

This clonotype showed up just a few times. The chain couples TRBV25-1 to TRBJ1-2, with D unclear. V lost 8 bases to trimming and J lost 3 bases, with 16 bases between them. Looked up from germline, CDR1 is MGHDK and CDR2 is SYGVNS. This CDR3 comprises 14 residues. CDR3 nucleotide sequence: TGTGCCAGCCGCGCTACGGGAGGGTACTATGGCTACACCTTC. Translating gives CASRATGGYYGYTF.

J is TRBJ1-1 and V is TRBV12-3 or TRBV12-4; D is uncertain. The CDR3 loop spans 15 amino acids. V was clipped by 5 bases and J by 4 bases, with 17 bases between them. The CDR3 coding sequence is TGTGCCAGCAGTGTGGTTGGGCCCTTAGGCACTGAAGCTTTCTTT. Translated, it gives CASSVVGPLGTEAFF.

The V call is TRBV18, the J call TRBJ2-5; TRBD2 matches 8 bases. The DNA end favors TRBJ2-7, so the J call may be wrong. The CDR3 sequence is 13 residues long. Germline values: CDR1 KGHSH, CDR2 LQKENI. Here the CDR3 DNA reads TGTGCCAGCTCACCAACTAGCGGCTACGAGCAGTACTTC. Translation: CASSPTSGYEQYF.